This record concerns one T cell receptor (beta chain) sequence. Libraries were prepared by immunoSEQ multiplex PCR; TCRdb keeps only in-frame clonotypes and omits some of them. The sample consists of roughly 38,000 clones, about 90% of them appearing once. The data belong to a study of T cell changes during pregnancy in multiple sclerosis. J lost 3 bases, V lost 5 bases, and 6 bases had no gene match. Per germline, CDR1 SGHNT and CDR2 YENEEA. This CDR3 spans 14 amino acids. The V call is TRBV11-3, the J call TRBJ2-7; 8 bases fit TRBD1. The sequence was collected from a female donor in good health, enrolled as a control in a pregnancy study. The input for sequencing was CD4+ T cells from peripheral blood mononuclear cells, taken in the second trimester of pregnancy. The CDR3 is CASSTGQGVYEQYF. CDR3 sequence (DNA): TGTGCCAGCAGCACCGGACAGGGAGTCTACGAGCAGTACTTC.